The next 19 T cell receptor beta chains were all read from a single sample in a study of T cell repertoires in cytomegalovirus infection. TCRdb used MiXCR to reprocess the reads, holding one entry per CDR3 protein. The sample lists about 320,000 distinct CDR3 sequences, over 7.5% occurring once. Sequencing was performed on PBMCs. Receptors were obtained from a human donor in good health (CMV status not recorded). Some clones in this sample may be carry-over from other donors' samples.

The V and J genes are TRBV29-1 and TRBJ2-7, with D perhaps given as TRBD1 or TRBD2 (5 bases each). The CDR3 has 12 residues. Germline assignment: CDR1 SQVTM and CDR2 ANQGSEA. This CDR3 is CTALGTDYEQYF. CDR3 nucleotide sequence: TGCACCGCTCTAGGGACGGACTACGAGCAGTACTTC.

The genes are TRBV6-5 and TRBJ2-2; 7 nucleotides agree with TRBD1. Germline-derived CDR1 and CDR2 are MNHEY and SVGAGI. The trim removed 6 bases at V and 5 bases at J, leaving 9 bases unmatched. The CDR3 length is 15 residues. The CDR3 protein is CASRKLQGRTGELFF. In DNA, the CDR3 is TGTGCCAGCAGGAAATTACAGGGGCGTACCGGGGAGCTGTTTTTT.

The table lists this clonotype with a few counts. The chain is built from TRBV7-2 and TRBJ1-5; weak D call: TRBD1 (5 bases). V lost 6 bases and J lost 2, with 17 bases in between. The CDR3 totals 16 residues. CDR1 and CDR2 from the germline V gene are SGHTA and FQGNSA. CDR3 coding DNA: TGTGCCAGCAGTCAGGCGAGGGCGGGGGGCAATCAGCCCCAGCATTTT. Its protein product is CASSQARAGGNQPQHF.

In its sample, this clonotype was seen many times. J is TRBJ1-4 and V is TRBV7-2, with D perhaps matching TRBD1 (6 bases). The CDR3 contains 13 residues. V lost 8 bases and J lost 7, with 14 bases in between. Germline CDR1 and CDR2: SGHTA and FQGNSA. CDR3 loop: CASATGTSEKLFF. DNA for the CDR3: TGTGCCAGCGCCACAGGGACTTCTGAAAAACTGTTTTTT.

This clonotype was recorded at least ten times. This sequence joins TRBV29-1 and TRBJ1-4, with D possibly matching TRBD1 (6 bases). Germline V gives CDR1 SQVTM, CDR2 ANQGSEA. The CDR3 loop spans 13 amino acids. The ends were cut back, 2 bases at V and 3 bases at J, with 7 bases in the middle. CDR3 nucleotides: TGCAGCGTTGAACAGGGGTCTAATGAAAAACTGTTTTTT. Translation: CSVEQGSNEKLFF.

The chain carries TRBV4-2 and TRBJ1-4, with D hard to call. The CDR3 has 14 residues. Germline-derived CDR1 and CDR2 are LGHNA and YNFKEQ. The V and J ends lost 0 bases and 6 bases respectively, with 8 bases between them. As DNA, the CDR3 is TGTGCCAGCAGCCAAGATCGGCCAGATGAAAAACTGTTTTTT. Translating gives CASSQDRPDEKLFF.

Remarks on this clonotype: This could be a read error, since a much larger clone is one nucleotide away. V is TRBV7-9 and J is TRBJ2-2; the D gene is possibly TRBD1 (6 bases). Trimming shortened V by 1 base and J by 7 bases, and 13 bases separated the two germline ends. Per germline, CDR1 SEHNR and CDR2 FQNEAQ (reference sequence). This CDR3 comprises 15 residues. The CDR3 sequence: CASSLGVGAIGELFF. The CDR3 DNA reads TGTGCCAGCAGCTTAGGTGTGGGGGCTATCGGGGAGCTGTTTTTT. Based on the CDR3 plus reference TRBV7-9 and TRBJ2-2, the full variable domain is DTGVSQNPRHKITKRGQNVTFRCDPISEHNRLYWYRQTLGQGPEFLTYFQNEAQLEKSRLLSDRFSAERPKGSFSTLEIQRTEQGDSAMYLCASSLGVGAIGELFFGEGSRLTVL.

This clonotype was recorded many times. V usage is TRBV5-4 and J usage is TRBJ1-1; TRBD1 might be the D (6 bases). Deletions cut 5 bases from V and 7 bases from J, with 15 bases between. Germline V lookup: CDR1 SGHNT, CDR2 YYREEE (reference sequence). The CDR3 consists of 13 residues. The CDR3 DNA follows: TGTGCCAGCAGACGTCCAGGGGCGATTGAAGCTTTCTTT. Translated: CASRRPGAIEAFF.

This clonotype was counted at least ten times. This chain links TRBV20-1 with TRBJ2-7; D is perhaps TRBD2 (6 bases). CDR1 and CDR2 from the germline V gene are DFQATT and SNEGSKA (reference sequence). Trimming shortened V by 0 bases and J by 6 bases, and 15 bases separated the two germline ends. The CDR3 contains 14 residues. CDR3 sequence reads: CSARDLFGGSEQYF. The CDR3 region has the DNA TGCAGTGCTAGAGATCTCTTCGGAGGGAGCGAGCAGTACTTC.

This clonotype was recorded many times. This chain uses TRBV4-3 with TRBJ2-1; 11 nucleotides align to TRBD2. In germline, CDR1 is LGHNA, CDR2 YSLEER. The J segment lost 9 bases and the V segment lost 0 bases, leaving 10 bases of the junction unmatched. The CDR3 extends over 17 amino acids. The CDR3 protein is CASSQDFTSGSVGEQFF. In DNA form, the CDR3 reads TGCGCCAGCAGCCAAGATTTCACTAGCGGGAGCGTGGGTGAGCAGTTCTTC.

This clonotype was counted at least ten times. The rearrangement uses TRBV19 and TRBJ1-1, with D maybe TRBD1 (6 bases). The CDR3 length is 16 residues. Deletions cut 4 bases from V and 0 bases from J, with 15 bases between. Germline V gives CDR1 LNHDA, CDR2 SQIVND (reference sequence). CDR3: CASSTDSGAVNTEAFF. In DNA form, the CDR3 reads TGTGCCAGTAGTACAGACTCAGGGGCCGTGAACACTGAAGCTTTCTTT.

This chain links TRBV12-3 or TRBV12-4 with TRBJ2-1; 7 nucleotides align to TRBD2. After removal of 5 bases from V and 9 bases from J, the junction contained 16 bases not matched to a gene. This CDR3 contains 16 residues. The CDR3 DNA follows: TGTGCCAGCAGTATCTTACCGGGAGGTGGGTTGGGTGAGCAGTTCTTC. Residues: CASSILPGGGLGEQFF.

In its sample, this clonotype was seen many times. This sequence joins TRBV7-2 and TRBJ2-7, with TRBD2 matching over 11 bases. The germline V gene has CDR1 SGHTA and CDR2 FQGNSA. The CDR3 consists of 18 residues. V dropped 3 bases and J dropped 2; count of bases not matched to a gene: 12. The DNA for the CDR3 is TGTGCCAGCAGCTTTAAGGTGGTAGCGGGGGGGATACCCTACGAGCAGTACTTC. As protein: CASSFKVVAGGIPYEQYF.

The V gene is TRBV27, the J gene TRBJ1-1, with a possible D match to TRBD1 (6 bases). V was shortened by 8 bases and J by 6 bases, with 19 bases between the two germline ends. Germline loops: CDR1 MNHEY, CDR2 SMNVEV (reference sequence). CDR3 length: 14 amino acids. CDR3 loop: CASWGQGRDSEAFF. CDR3 nucleotides: TGTGCCAGCTGGGGGCAGGGGAGGGACTCTGAAGCTTTCTTT.

This clonotype was seen more than once but under ten times. This chain joins TRBV10-3 and TRBJ1-2, with TRBD1 as a possible D gene (6 bases). This CDR3 region has 14 residues. Germline V gene sequence: CDR1 ENHRY, CDR2 SYGVKD. Trimming took off 4 bases at V and 4 bases at J, with 13 bases between the two ends. CDR3 DNA sequence: TGTGCCATCAGTGCCCTAGGGGGGCTCTATGGCTACACCTTC. It yields the protein CAISALGGLYGYTF.

This clonotype was seen only a few times. The J gene is TRBJ1-1, the V gene TRBV27; 8 bases map to TRBD1. Germline CDR1 and CDR2: MNHEY and SMNVEV (reference sequence). The V segment lost 2 bases and the J segment 5 bases; nucleotides outside the gene matches: 7. The length of the CDR3 is 15 residues. The CDR3, as DNA: TGTGCCAGCAGTTTAACCGGCCAGGGGGCAACTGAAGCTTTCTTT. Amino acids: CASSLTGQGATEAFF.

This clonotype has at least ten counts. The chain is built from TRBV7-2 and TRBJ2-3, with D uncertain. Germline loops: CDR1 SGHTA, CDR2 FQGNSA. Trimming removed 4 bases from V and 2 bases from J, with 4 bases in between. The CDR3 contains 12 residues. The CDR3 region has the DNA TGTGCCAGCAGCTCCTTCACAGATACGCAGTATTTT. Its protein is CASSSFTDTQYF.

The CDR3, as DNA: TGTGCCACCAGTGACCCCGTAGCGGGAGGGATCTACGAGCAGTACTTC. The encoded protein is CATSDPVAGGIYEQYF. The chain has TRBV24-1 and TRBJ2-7; 11 bases fit TRBD2. Trimming at V came to 4 bases and at J to 3 bases, leaving 7 bases not matched to a gene. This CDR3 spans 16 amino acids. The V gene's germline CDR1 is KGHDR and CDR2 SFDVKD.

The table lists this clonotype with many counts. The V gene is TRBV7-2, the J gene TRBJ2-7; D may be TRBD2 (5 bases). The CDR3 is made up of 15 amino acids. Germline V lookup: CDR1 SGHTA, CDR2 FQGNSA. V lost 1 base to trimming and J lost 3 bases, with 13 bases between them. CDR3 nucleotide sequence: TGTGCCAGCAGCTTAGTGGATACTAGAGTCTACGAGCAGTACTTC. Amino acids: CASSLVDTRVYEQYF.